These 10 T cell receptor beta chains came from one sample sequenced in a study of blood T cell repertoires in COVID-19. The assay was immunoSEQ multiplex PCR, and TCRdb's table has in-frame clones only and misses some. Here the sample spans some 210,000 clones, 89% being singletons. Sequenced material: peripheral blood. The receptors originated from a man aged 55 to 70 who had recovered from COVID-19.

On this clone: This CDR3 is also generated by other DNA sequences in the sample. This rearrangement joins TRBV7-9 to TRBJ2-3, with D possibly TRBD1 on 6 matching bases. The CDR3 extends over 14 amino acids. Trimming took off 5 bases at V and 1 base at J, with 10 bases between the two ends. From germline, CDR1 is SEHNR and CDR2 FQNEAQ (reference sequence). The CDR3 region has the DNA TGTGCCAGCAGCCTATCAGGGGGCACAGATACGCAGTATTTT. It specifies CASSLSGGTDTQYF.

The rearrangement uses TRBV9 and TRBJ1-4; D is undetermined. This CDR3 is 15 amino acids long. The germline V and J ends were trimmed by 4 bases and 10 bases, with 20 bases remaining between them. Per germline, CDR1 SGDLS and CDR2 YYNGEE. In DNA form, the CDR3 reads TGTGCCAGCAGCCCGAGGCCCGGTCGCGACGGAAAACTGTTTTTT. Its protein product is CASSPRPGRDGKLFF.

The genes are TRBV7-2 and TRBJ2-7, with 7 positions matching TRBD2. CDR1 SGHTA and CDR2 FQGNSA come from the germline V gene. The CDR3 has 14 amino acids. The V gene end was trimmed by 3 bases and the J gene end by 2 bases; junction bases not matched to a gene: 4. The CDR3 is CASSFSSGPYEQYF. CDR3 DNA sequence: TGTGCCAGCAGCTTCAGTAGCGGGCCCTACGAGCAGTACTTC.

The J gene is TRBJ1-4, the V gene TRBV28; 7 nucleotides match TRBD1. With 11 bases clipped from V and 0 bases from J, the junction kept 15 bases outside the gene matches. This CDR3 is 17 amino acids long. CDR1 MDHEN and CDR2 SYDVKM come from the germline V gene. For the CDR3, the DNA is TGTGCCGCTCGGGACAGAGACACCCTTCCAACTAATGAAAAACTGTTTTTT. Amino acids: CAARDRDTLPTNEKLFF.

The sample holds one count of this clone. The V and J genes are TRBV5-1 and TRBJ1-2; D not resolved. The CDR3 runs 13 residues. The V gene's germline CDR1 is SGHRS and CDR2 YFSETQ. Trimming removed 2 bases from V and 2 bases from J, with 7 bases in between. The CDR3 DNA is TGCGCCAGCAGCTTTAGCGGGAACTATGGCTACACCTTC. Protein sequence: CASSFSGNYGYTF.

The chain joins TRBV7-6 to TRBJ2-2, with a weak D call TRBD2 (6 bases). The V and J ends lost 5 bases and 7 bases respectively, with 14 bases between them. The germline V gene has CDR1 SGHVS and CDR2 FNYEAQ. This CDR3 contains 14 residues. The CDR3 bases are TGTGCCAGCAGCCCAGGGACTCCGAGCGGGGAGCTGTTTTTT. Residues: CASSPGTPSGELFF.

V gene TRBV2 combines with J gene TRBJ2-2; 11 bases fit TRBD2. The CDR3 has 17 residues. In germline, CDR1 is SNHLY, CDR2 FYNNEI. Trimming cost V 7 bases and J 5 bases; bases outside gene matches: 12. Written as DNA, the CDR3 is TGTGCCAGCACCCATACTAGCGGGGGCGTTGTAACCGGGGAGCTGTTTTTT. It codes for CASTHTSGGVVTGELFF. The full variable domain, rest sourced from reference TRBV2 and TRBJ2-2, is EPEVTQTPSHQVTQMGQEVILRCVPISNHLYFYWYRQILGQKVEFLVSFYNNEISEKSEIFDDQFSVERPDGSNFTLKIRSTKLEDSAMYFCASTHTSGGVVTGELFFGEGSRLTVL.

V gene TRBV10-2 combines with J gene TRBJ1-5, with D tentatively TRBD1 (5 bases). Trimming took off 8 bases at V and 4 bases at J, with 12 bases between the two ends. CDR1 and CDR2 from the germline V gene are WSHSY and SAAADI. CDR3 length: 13 amino acids. Written as DNA, the CDR3 is TGCGCCAGCGGCCGGGGGGGAAATCAGCCCCAGCATTTT. Amino acids: CASGRGGNQPQHF.

V is TRBV28 and J is TRBJ2-3; the D gene is possibly TRBD2 (6 bases). This CDR3 has 15 residues. V dropped 3 bases and J dropped 3 bases, with 13 bases sitting between them. Germline lookup yields CDR1 MDHEN and CDR2 SYDVKM. The CDR3, as DNA: TGTGCCAGCAGTTTCAGGAGGGACGCTACAGATACGCAGTATTTT. As protein: CASSFRRDATDTQYF.

This sequence joins TRBV3-1 (or the pseudogene TRBV3-2) and TRBJ1-2, with 10 bases identical to TRBD1. This CDR3 spans 19 amino acids. V gave up 1 base and J gave up 4 bases; unmatched junction bases: 15. CDR1 and CDR2 (germline): LGHDT, YNNKEL (reference sequence). The CDR3 spells CASSQGTGQGNQVSYGYTF. The CDR3, as DNA: TGTGCCAGCAGCCAAGGCACGGGACAGGGGAACCAGGTTAGCTATGGCTACACCTTC.